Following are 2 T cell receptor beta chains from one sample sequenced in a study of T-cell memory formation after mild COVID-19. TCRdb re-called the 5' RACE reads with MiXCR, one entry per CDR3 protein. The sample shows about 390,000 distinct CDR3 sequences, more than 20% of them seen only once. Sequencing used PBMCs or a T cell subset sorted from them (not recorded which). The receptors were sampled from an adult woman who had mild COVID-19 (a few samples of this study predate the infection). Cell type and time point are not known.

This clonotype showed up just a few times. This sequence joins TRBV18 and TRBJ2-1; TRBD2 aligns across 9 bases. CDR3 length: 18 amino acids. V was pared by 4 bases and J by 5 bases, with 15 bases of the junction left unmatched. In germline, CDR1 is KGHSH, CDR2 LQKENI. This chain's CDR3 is CASSLGFAGGPKDNEQFF. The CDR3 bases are TGTGCCAGCTCACTGGGATTTGCGGGAGGGCCAAAGGACAATGAGCAGTTCTTC.

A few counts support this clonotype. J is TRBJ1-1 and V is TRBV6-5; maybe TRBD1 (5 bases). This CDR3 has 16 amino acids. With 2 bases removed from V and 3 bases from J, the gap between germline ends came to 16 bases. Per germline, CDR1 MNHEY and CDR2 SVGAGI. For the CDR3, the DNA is TGTGCCAGCAGTTACACGAATACTGGGGCGGACACTGAAGCTTTCTTT. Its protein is CASSYTNTGADTEAFF.